This T cell receptor (beta chain) comes out of a study of cytomegalovirus exposure and HLA in healthy donors. Vbeta (60) and Jbeta (13) primers were used in the PCR. The method was immunoSEQ multiplex PCR; TCRdb's version includes in-frame clones alone and lacks a portion of them. The data hold 110,000 to 150,000 clones, with about 80% observed a single time. The germline V gene encodes CDR1 SGDLS and CDR2 YYNGEE. Trimming took off 4 bases at V and 5 bases at J, with 16 bases between the two ends. The length of the CDR3 is 15 residues. The rearrangement joins TRBV9 to TRBJ1-5, with D possibly being TRBD1 (6 bases). The sample was PBMCs. The sequence came from a male donor in good health and CMV-seropositive. CDR3 region: CASSPLPDSHQPQHF. In nucleotides, the CDR3 is TGTGCCAGCAGCCCCTTACCGGACAGCCATCAGCCCCAGCATTTT.